This T cell receptor (beta chain) appears in the sequencing data of a study of blood T cell repertoires in COVID-19 (dated by TCRdb to about 2020). Background on the whole study: The collaborator samples originated in the United States, Italy and Spain and spanned the acute and convalescent phases of COVID-19. Where HLA class I and class II types were available, the types were taken from metadata supplied by the sample provider, not from assay-based typing. The dataset comprised deeply sampled blood TCRbeta repertoires from subjects exposed to, actively infected with, or recovered from COVID-19. Nearly every sample came with metadata listing a de-identified subject ID, COVID-19 status, age in years and sex. The prospective study material was composed of cDNA or gDNA derived from T cells, B-cell-depleted T cells, or PBMCs. The samples were drawn from two sources: the first 160 participants of the ongoing ImmuneRACE study, and some 1,300 subjects contributed by 6 global collaborators. A freely available public database, intended as a resource for researchers studying the immune response to SARS-CoV-2, is where the repertoires were released. Overall results and qualifications from the work: How much clinical and demographic metadata was included differed by source and by participant, and the metadata was provided uncurated.

Collaborating institutions collected whole blood in K2EDTA tubes following their own protocols. For TCRbeta analysis, collaborators shipped samples as frozen whole blood, isolated PBMCs, or DNA extracted from either of those sample types. Sequences KGHSH (CDR1) and LQKENI (CDR2) are obtained from the germline V gene. Trimming takes 0 bases off V and 6 bases off J; junction bases not matched to a gene: 8. The CDR3 runs 17 amino acids, cysteine and phenylalanine included. The kept DNA is CDR3 alone, 51 bases in frame from the first base. TCRbeta CDR3 regions were amplified from genomic DNA using the immunoSEQ Assay, a bias-controlled multiplex PCR. Per the source publication's procedure: Within the assay, amplification of reference gene primers was used to estimate how many nucleated cells each sample contained. Sequence reads were collapsed and filtered to measure the absolute abundance of every unique TCRbeta CDR3 rearrangement. Productive Simpson clonality was computed per sample as the square root of Simpson's diversity index over productive rearrangements. This immuneACCESS table, as held by TCRdb, lists in-frame sequences with V and J called but not all clones. Of the missing ones, under half trace to an unresolved V gene in checked studies; the others have no known cause. Clone size and the V and J calls come from that table; the DNA yielded D and trimming. This sample lists about 110,000 clones; 80% were detected once. Of the sample, more than 4% is held by the ten largest clones.

With respect to this clone: No antigen is known for it. No per-base quality is available; no much larger clone lies one base away.

The sequence came from a man between 65 and 85 years old with acute or convalescent COVID-19. Sequenced: peripheral blood. The chain is made from TRBV18 and TRBJ1-5, with 10 bases in between that match TRBD1. The base sequence is TGTGCCAGCTCACCACCTTACTCCGGGACAGGGGCTCAGCCCCAGCATTTT. The translation is CASSPPYSGTGAQPQHF.